One and the same sample provided the 16 T cell receptor beta chains below, sequenced in a study of shared clonotypes between healthy human individuals. Data came from immunoSEQ multiplex PCR; TCRdb stores just in-frame clones and leaves some out. There are around 500,000 clones in the sample; around 78% occur only once, and approximately 13% lies in the top ten. The sample taken for sequencing was PBMCs. Receptors were obtained from a woman in her forties in good health. Some clones in this sample may be carry-over from other donors' samples.

This clone was observed a handful of times. This chain joins TRBV6-5 and TRBJ2-1, with 7 bases lining up with TRBD1. CDR1 is MNHEY, CDR2 SVGAGI, per germline. This CDR3 comprises 15 residues. Unmatched junction bases numbered 11, after V lost 6 bases and J lost 6 bases. DNA of the CDR3: TGTGCCAGCAGATATGGACTCTCAGGGGGCAATGAGCAGTTCTTC. Translated, it gives CASRYGLSGGNEQFF.

The V gene is TRBV27, the J gene TRBJ2-7; TRBD2 aligns across 10 bases. CDR1 is MNHEY, CDR2 SMNVEV, per germline (reference sequence). V was pared by 8 bases and J by 2 bases, with 9 bases of the junction left unmatched. The CDR3 contains 15 residues. This chain's CDR3 is CASGSLAGVAYEQYF. The CDR3 region has the DNA TGTGCCAGCGGGAGCCTAGCGGGAGTTGCCTACGAGCAGTACTTC.

For this clone: Since a much larger clone is just one base distant, this may be a read error. The chain combines TRBV11-3 with TRBJ2-1; perhaps D is TRBD1 or TRBD2 (5 bases each). The CDR3 is 17 amino acids. CDR1 SGHNT and CDR2 YENEEA come from the germline V gene. CDR3 DNA: TGTGCCAGCAGCCCGTCACCTGGGACCGGCGGATACAATGGGCAGTTCTTC. Encoded protein: CASSPSPGTGGYNGQFF.

The chain has TRBV18 and TRBJ2-7, with D maybe TRBD1 (5 bases). V was clipped by 0 bases and J by 7 bases, with 16 bases between them. There are 15 residues in the CDR3. Germline V CDR1 and CDR2: KGHSH, LQKENI. The CDR3 loop is CASSPPATAREEQYF. The CDR3 DNA follows: TGTGCCAGCTCACCACCGGCGACAGCCAGGGAAGAGCAGTACTTC.

This clone was seen repeatedly, ten times or more. J is TRBJ1-1 and V is TRBV20-1, with D maybe TRBD1 (5 bases). The CDR3 is 11 residues long. Per germline, CDR1 DFQATT and CDR2 SNEGSKA (reference sequence). V dropped 3 bases and J dropped 7 bases, with 9 bases sitting between them. The CDR3 protein is CSASKGNEAFF. The CDR3 DNA is TGCAGTGCTAGTAAGGGGAATGAAGCTTTCTTT.

V and J are TRBV19 and TRBJ2-7; D gene unclear. This CDR3 region has 15 residues. The V end was cut by 5 bases, the J end by 2 bases, with 16 bases between. The germline V gene has CDR1 LNHDA and CDR2 SQIVND (reference sequence). The CDR3 DNA reads TGTGCCAGTAGTGAGGCCGACTCGGTAACCTACGAGCAGTACTTC. It is translated as CASSEADSVTYEQYF.

This clone has ten or more counts. The chain employs TRBV19 and TRBJ1-5; possible D gene TRBD1, 5 bases. Trimming shortened V by 5 bases and J by 9 bases, and 14 bases separated the two germline ends. The V gene's germline CDR1 is LNHDA and CDR2 SQIVND (reference sequence). The CDR3 totals 13 residues. Written as DNA, the CDR3 is TGTGCCAGTAGTCCGTGGGGGGAACGGCCCCAGCATTTT. This gives the protein CASSPWGERPQHF.

The chain is built from TRBV5-1 and TRBJ1-2; 7 bases are shared with TRBD1. Germline V gene sequence: CDR1 SGHRS, CDR2 YFSETQ. The CDR3 covers 13 residues. V trimming: 4 bases; J trimming: 8 bases; junction bases outside the gene matches: 8. This CDR3 reads CASSPEGARGYTF. The CDR3 DNA sequence: TGCGCCAGCAGCCCAGAGGGGGCTAGAGGCTACACCTTC.

The V and J genes are TRBV19 and TRBJ2-3; D not resolved. Between the trimmed V and J ends, which lost 5 bases and 4 bases, there was a span of 7 bases. CDR3 size: 12 residues. Germline V gene sequence: CDR1 LNHDA, CDR2 SQIVND (reference sequence). The DNA of the CDR3 is TGTGCCAGTAGTCTAGTTGCAGATACGCAGTATTTT. It translates to CASSLVADTQYF.

This clone has a count of ten or more. In the same sample, other DNA sequences code for this CDR3. V and J are TRBV14 and TRBJ1-3, with unresolved D. Germline V CDR1 and CDR2: SGHDN, FVKESK. V lost 1 base and J 0 bases, leaving 1 base between the germline ends. There are 13 residues in the CDR3. The CDR3 nucleotides are TGTGCCAGCAGCCAAGCCTCTGGAAACACCATATATTTT. Encoded protein: CASSQASGNTIYF. Combining the CDR3 with reference TRBV14 and TRBJ1-3 gives the whole variable domain EAGVTQFPSHSVIEKGQTVTLRCDPISGHDNLYWYRRVMGKEIKFLLHFVKESKQDESGMPNNRFLAERTGGTYSTLKVQPAELEDSGVYFCASSQASGNTIYFGEGSWLTVV.

This rearrangement joins TRBV6-5 to TRBJ1-1; the D is unclear. V lost 0 bases to trimming and J lost 0 bases, with 8 bases between them. The CDR3 loop spans 15 amino acids. Germline CDR1 MNHEY, CDR2 SVGAGI. DNA of the CDR3: TGTGCCAGCAGTTACTCTCCGACGGTGAACACTGAAGCTTTCTTT. This encodes CASSYSPTVNTEAFF.

The CDR3 nucleotides read TGTGCCAGCAGTGAAGGCTCTGAAGCTTTCTTT. This codes for CASSEGSEAFF. The chain joins TRBV25-1 to TRBJ1-1; no firm D call. CDR3 length equals 11 residues. V was pared by 2 bases and J by 6 bases, with 4 bases between. The germline V gene has CDR1 MGHDK and CDR2 SYGVNS.

This CDR3 is CASSSLGTDTQYF. CDR3 bases: TGTGCCAGCTCCTCTCTAGGCACAGATACGCAGTATTTT. The J gene is TRBJ2-3, the V gene TRBV18; D is undetermined. V lost 6 bases and J lost 1, with 8 bases in between. The CDR3 contains 13 residues. The V gene's germline CDR1 is KGHSH and CDR2 LQKENI.

The gene calls are TRBV25-1 and TRBJ2-2; the D call may be TRBD1 or TRBD2 (5 bases each). From germline, CDR1 is MGHDK and CDR2 SYGVNS. The CDR3 spans 14 residues. V was shortened by 6 bases and J by 3 bases, with 11 bases between the two germline ends. The CDR3 bases are TGTGCCAGCAGGTCAGGGACGGACACCGGGGAGCTGTTTTTT. Translated: CASRSGTDTGELFF.

Details on this clone: The same CDR3 is also encoded by other DNA sequences in this sample. CDR3 sequence (DNA): TGCGCCAGCAGCCCGCGGGGGAGGGAGACCCAGTACTTC. Translated: CASSPRGRETQYF. This rearrangement joins TRBV5-1 to TRBJ2-5; TRBD2 matches at 7 bases. This CDR3 has 13 residues. Germline trimming cut 4 bases from V and 5 bases from J; bases unmatched to any gene: 5. CDR1 and CDR2 (germline): SGHRS, YFSETQ.

This clone was found many times. This same CDR3 is encoded by further DNA sequences in the sample. The chain combines TRBV28 with TRBJ1-2; TRBD1 aligns across 10 bases. Germline values: CDR1 MDHEN, CDR2 SYDVKM. After removal of 4 bases from V and 2 bases from J, the junction contained 7 bases not matched to a gene. CDR3 length: 16 residues. This CDR3 reads CASSSPGTGVNYGYTF. The DNA for the CDR3 is TGTGCCAGCAGTTCACCCGGGACAGGGGTAAACTATGGCTACACCTTC.